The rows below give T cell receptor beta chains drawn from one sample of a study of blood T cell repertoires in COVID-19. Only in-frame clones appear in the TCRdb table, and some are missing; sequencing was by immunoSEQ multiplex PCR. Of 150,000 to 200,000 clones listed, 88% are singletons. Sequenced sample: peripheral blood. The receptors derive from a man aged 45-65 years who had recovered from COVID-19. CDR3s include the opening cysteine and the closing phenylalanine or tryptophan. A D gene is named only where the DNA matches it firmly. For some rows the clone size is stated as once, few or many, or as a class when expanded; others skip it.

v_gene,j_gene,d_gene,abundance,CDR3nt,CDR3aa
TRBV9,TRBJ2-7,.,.,TGTGCCAGCAGCACAAATGAAGACGAGCAGTACTTC,CASSTNEDEQYF
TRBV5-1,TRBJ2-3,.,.,TGCGCCAGCAGCTTGGAACAGTCCACAGATACGCAGTATTTT,CASSLEQSTDTQYF
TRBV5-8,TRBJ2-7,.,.,TGTGCCAGCATCAAAGACAGGCTCTACGAGCAGTACTTC,CASIKDRLYEQYF
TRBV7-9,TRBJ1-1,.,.,TGTGCCAGCAGCTTAGCGGCAGGGGAAAACACTGAAGCTTTCTTT,CASSLAAGENTEAFF
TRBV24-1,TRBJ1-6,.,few,TGTGCCACCAGTGATCCAAGGAGAGGAGATAATTCACCCCTCCACTTT,CATSDPRRGDNSPLHF
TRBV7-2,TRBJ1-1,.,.,TGTGCCAGCAGCTTTCGGGGGGAGACTGAAGCTTTCTTT,CASSFRGETEAFF
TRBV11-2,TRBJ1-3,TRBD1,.,TGTGCCAGCAGCTTAGTCACAGGGGTCGGAAACACCATATATTTT,CASSLVTGVGNTIYF
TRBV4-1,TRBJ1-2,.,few,TGCGCCAGCAGTGCCGCCGGGGTAGGCTACACCTTC,CASSAAGVGYTF
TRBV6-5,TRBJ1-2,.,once,TGTGCCAGCAGTACCCTTTCCAGGAACTATGGCTACACCTTC,CASSTLSRNYGYTF
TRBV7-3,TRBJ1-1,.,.,TGTGCCAGCAGCTTAACGGGGGCCGGCACTGAAGCTTTCTTT,CASSLTGAGTEAFF
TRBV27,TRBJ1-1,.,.,TGTGCCAGCAGCCTAGGCCTTAACACTGAAGCTTTCTTT,CASSLGLNTEAFF
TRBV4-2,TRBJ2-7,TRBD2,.,TGTGCCAGCAGCCAAGACCACCGGGGAGGGACGGAGCAGTACTTC,CASSQDHRGGTEQYF
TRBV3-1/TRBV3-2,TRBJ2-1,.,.,TGTGCCAGCAGATCACCGGGACTTATACATGAGCAGTTCTTC,CASRSPGLIHEQFF
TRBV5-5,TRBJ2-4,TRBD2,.,TGTGCCAGCAGCTCGTCGACTAGCGAAAACATTCAGTACTTC,CASSSSTSENIQYF
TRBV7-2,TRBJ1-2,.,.,TGTGCCAGCAGCTTAAGCTCACTTACTAACTATGGCTACACCTTC,CASSLSSLTNYGYTF
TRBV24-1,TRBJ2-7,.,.,TGTGCCACCAGTGATTTACGAGCCACCGATCCCCACGAGCAGTACTTC,CATSDLRATDPHEQYF
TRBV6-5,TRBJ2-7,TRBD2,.,TGTGCCAGCACCGGGGGACTAGTTTACGAGCAGTACTTC,CASTGGLVYEQYF